Each of the 3 T cell receptor beta chains below was sequenced from the same sample in a study of blood T cell repertoires in COVID-19. Data came from immunoSEQ multiplex PCR; TCRdb stores just in-frame clones and leaves some out. The data show roughly 190,000 clones, roughly four fifths seen once. Sequenced: peripheral blood. The receptors originated from a woman aged 40 to 49 with COVID-19, enrolled during active disease.

The gene calls are TRBV20-1 and TRBJ2-7, with D perhaps TRBD1 (5 bases). The germline V gene encodes CDR1 DFQATT and CDR2 SNEGSKA (reference sequence). The CDR3 is made up of 13 amino acids. The germline V and J ends were trimmed by 3 bases and 2 bases, with 11 bases remaining between them. The CDR3 DNA reads TGCAGTGCTAGTAGTACGACAGCCTACGAGCAGTACTTC. It is translated as CSASSTTAYEQYF.

The rearrangement links TRBV12-3 or TRBV12-4 to TRBJ1-6; 7 bases map to TRBD1. The CDR3 extends over 13 amino acids. V lost 7 bases to trimming and J lost 9 bases; unmatched junction nucleotides: 6. DNA for the CDR3: TGTGCCAGCACCTCAGACAGGGCTTCACCCCTCCACTTT. As protein: CASTSDRASPLHF.

This clone was counted only a few times. V gene TRBV28 combines with J gene TRBJ1-6; D not resolved. CDR3 size: 14 residues. The V end lost 7 bases, the J end lost 8 bases, and 15 bases lay between the germline ends. CDR1 and CDR2 (germline): MDHEN, SYDVKM. In nucleotides, the CDR3 is TGTGCCAGCACCCCCAGCGTCCCTCATTCACCCCTCCACTTT. Residues: CASTPSVPHSPLHF.